This is a list of T cell receptor beta chains from one sample in a study of cytomegalovirus exposure and HLA in healthy donors. Libraries were prepared by immunoSEQ multiplex PCR; TCRdb keeps only in-frame clonotypes and omits some of them. The top ten hold 1.5% to 2% of the sample, which has approximately 150,000 clones, roughly 9.4% seen once. Sequencing was done on a sample of PBMCs. These receptors were obtained from a male donor in good health and CMV-seronegative. The CDR3 runs from the conserved cysteine through the conserved F or W. Each record gives: clone size, D gene, J gene, V gene, CDR3 DNA, CDR3 protein. The D gene is left open where the match is weak. A row's size may be missing; if present it is once, few, many or a size class.

NA	TRBD1	TRBJ1-1	TRBV5-1	TGCGCCAGCAGCCCGCAGGGGGTTGGCGCCCCGGGCACTGAAGCTTTCTTT	CASSPQGVGAPGTEAFF
NA	TRBD1	TRBJ1-2	TRBV28	TGTGCCAGCAGGGGAACCGGACAGGTCTATGGCTACACCTTC	CASRGTGQVYGYTF
NA	TRBD1	TRBJ1-2	TRBV5-4	TGTGCCAGCAGCCAAGGGACAGTCCAAAACTATGGCTACACCTTC	CASSQGTVQNYGYTF
few	NA	TRBJ2-2	TRBV27	TGTGCCAGCAGTCTCGGTCCGACGGGCGGGGAGCTGTTTTTT	CASSLGPTGGELFF
NA	NA	TRBJ2-1	TRBV11-2	TGTGCCAGCAGCTTAGTTTCTGGAGCCCGGCGGCAGTTCTTC	CASSLVSGARRQFF
NA	NA	TRBJ1-1	TRBV5-1	TGCGCCAGCAGCGAACAGGGAAGTGGTTACACTGAAGCTTTCTTT	CASSEQGSGYTEAFF
NA	TRBD1	TRBJ2-7	TRBV5-6	TGTGCCAGCAGCTCAAGGGACAGCCACGAGCAGTACTTC	CASSSRDSHEQYF
NA	NA	TRBJ2-7	TRBV5-6	TGTGCCAGCAGCGCCGCAATTAAGCCTCCTTCGAACGAGCAGTACTTC	CASSAAIKPPSNEQYF
NA	NA	TRBJ1-2	TRBV6-1	TGTGCCAGCAGTGAAGGGGGCAGGGTCGGTGGCTACACCTTC	CASSEGGRVGGYTF
few	NA	TRBJ1-3	TRBV18	TGTGCCAGCTCACCAGCCACCATGAGCTCTGGAAACACCATATATTTT	CASSPATMSSGNTIYF
NA	TRBD2	TRBJ2-5	TRBV9	TGTGCCAGCAGCGTAGTAGCGGGAGGGCCAGGAGAGACCCAGTACTTC	CASSVVAGGPGETQYF
few	TRBD1	TRBJ1-5	TRBV6-1	TGTGCCAGCAGTGAAGTGGGACAGACGAATCAGCCCCAGCATTTT	CASSEVGQTNQPQHF
NA	NA	TRBJ1-3	TRBV5-4	TGTGCCAGCAGCTTGGTCCGGGACTCTGGAAACACCATATATTTT	CASSLVRDSGNTIYF
NA	TRBD1	TRBJ2-7	TRBV5-6	TGTGCCAGCAGCGTTCGACAGGGAATGTACGAGCAGTACTTC	CASSVRQGMYEQYF
few	TRBD1	TRBJ1-2	TRBV7-2	TGTGCCAGCAGCTTGGGACAGAGGGATGGCTACACCTTC	CASSLGQRDGYTF
few	NA	TRBJ1-1	TRBV11-2	TGTGCCAGCAGCTTTACAGGGAACACTGAAGCTTTCTTT	CASSFTGNTEAFF
few	TRBD1	TRBJ2-7	TRBV2	TGTGCCAGCAGCGGACAGGGGACGTACGAGCAGTACTTC	CASSGQGTYEQYF
NA	NA	TRBJ1-2	TRBV6-1	TGTGCCAGCAGTGAAGACAGGTACTATGGCTACCCCTTC	CASSEDRYYGYPF
few	TRBD1	TRBJ1-2	TRBV28	TGTGCCAGCAGTTATAGGGGACAGGGAACCTATGGCTACACCTTC	CASSYRGQGTYGYTF
NA	NA	TRBJ1-1	TRBV6-1	TGTGCCAGCAGAGCCAGCCGGGCTGAAGCTTTCTTT	CASRASRAEAFF
once	NA	TRBJ2-7	TRBV11-2	TGTGCCAGCAGCCCTAGCGAGGTCAAATACGAGCAGTACTTC	CASSPSEVKYEQYF
few	TRBD1	TRBJ1-1	TRBV6-6	TGTGCCAGCAGTTCAATGACAGGGACTGGCACTGAAGCTTTCTTT	CASSSMTGTGTEAFF
NA	TRBD1	TRBJ2-1	TRBV18	TGTGCCAGCTCACGCGGGACAGGGGACAATGAGCAGTTCTTC	CASSRGTGDNEQFF
NA	TRBD1	TRBJ2-3	TRBV5-1	TGCGCCAGCAGCTTGGCCCTCCGTGGACAGGGAAGCACAGATACGCAGTATTTT	CASSLALRGQGSTDTQYF
NA	TRBD1	TRBJ1-2	TRBV12-5	TGTGCTAGTGGAGAGACAGGGCATGGCTACACCTTC	CASGETGHGYTF
few	NA	TRBJ2-7	TRBV27	TGTGCCAGCAGTACGAACCGAGGACTGACGGAGCAGTACTTC	CASSTNRGLTEQYF
NA	NA	TRBJ2-7	TRBV7-8	TGTGCCAGCAGTCATACACAGGGAGACTCCTACGAGCAGTACTTC	CASSHTQGDSYEQYF
few	TRBD2	TRBJ2-1	TRBV7-8	TGTGCCAGCAGCTTAAGCCGGGGGCTAGCGGGATACAATGAGCAGTTCTTC	CASSLSRGLAGYNEQFF
once	TRBD1	TRBJ2-4	TRBV2	TGTGCCAGCAGTCCACAGGGGGAAGCCAAAAACATTCAGTACTTC	CASSPQGEAKNIQYF
few	TRBD1	TRBJ2-7	TRBV10-3	TGTGCCACCTCGGAATGGGACAGGGGGTACGAGCAGTACTTC	CATSEWDRGYEQYF
few	TRBD1	TRBJ1-2	TRBV4-2	TGTGCCAGCAGCCAAGATGGGGCGGATGACAGGGCCTATGGCTACACCTTC	CASSQDGADDRAYGYTF
few	NA	TRBJ2-1	TRBV4-3	TGCGCCAGCAGCCAAGGAACCAGGGAAATTCACAATGGTGAGCAGTTCTTC	CASSQGTREIHNGEQFF
NA	TRBD1	TRBJ1-2	TRBV4-2	TGTGCCAGCACCCCCCCTGGGACAGGGGGGAACTATGGCTACACCTTC	CASTPPGTGGNYGYTF
NA	TRBD1	TRBJ1-5	TRBV27	TGTGCCAGCAGTTTACGACAGGGCGCGCCCCAGAATCAGCCCCAGCATTTT	CASSLRQGAPQNQPQHF
few	NA	TRBJ2-2	TRBV27	TGTGCCAGCAGTTCAGAGAAGGGGCCCGGGGAGCTGTTTTTT	CASSSEKGPGELFF
few	TRBD1	TRBJ2-3	TRBV29-1	TGCAGCGCCTCGACAGGGATGGCAGATACGCAGTATTTT	CSASTGMADTQYF
NA	NA	TRBJ1-1	TRBV19	TGTGCCAGTAGACAGGGCGAGACTGAAGCTTTCTTT	CASRQGETEAFF
NA	NA	TRBJ2-2	TRBV4-1	TGCGCCAGCAGCCAGGACACGTACACAGAGCTGTTTTTT	CASSQDTYTELFF
NA	NA	TRBJ2-3	TRBV7-6	TGTGCCAGCAGCTTAGATCCAGGAAAGGGGGCAGATACGCAGTATTTT	CASSLDPGKGADTQYF
NA	NA	TRBJ1-2	TRBV18	TGTGCCAGCTCAACCGGGACACTTGCCTATGGCTACACCTTC	CASSTGTLAYGYTF
NA	NA	TRBJ1-1	TRBV6-5	TGTGCCAGCAGTTACTCGATCCTCGGGGGCACTGAAGCTTTCTTT	CASSYSILGGTEAFF
few	NA	TRBJ2-3	TRBV15	TGTGCCACCAGCAGAGATATAGCAGATACGCAGTATTTT	CATSRDIADTQYF
NA	NA	TRBJ1-2	TRBV4-3	TGCGCCAGCAGCCAAGAAACTCCCGGGGGGCAGTATGGCTACACCTTC	CASSQETPGGQYGYTF
NA	NA	TRBJ2-1	TRBV11-3	TGTGCCAGCAGCCTCGACAACTACAATGAGCAGTTCTTC	CASSLDNYNEQFF
few	TRBD1	TRBJ2-4	TRBV6-1	TGTGCCAGCAGGGACCGGACAGGGACTGGAAACATTCAGTACTTC	CASRDRTGTGNIQYF
NA	NA	TRBJ1-4	TRBV29-1	TGCAGCGGGAATTCGGGGGGGGATGAAAAACTGTTTTTT	CSGNSGGDEKLFF
NA	NA	TRBJ1-1	TRBV6-5	TGTGCCAGCAGGGGGGCTGGTGAAGCTTTCTTT	CASRGAGEAFF
NA	TRBD2	TRBJ2-7	TRBV28	TGTGCCAGCATCCTCGCGGGAGGGCCCCCCTACGAGCAGTACTTC	CASILAGGPPYEQYF
NA	TRBD1	TRBJ2-5	TRBV29-1	TGCAGCGTTGAAGTCGACAGGGGGCCAGAGACCCAGTACTTC	CSVEVDRGPETQYF
NA	TRBD2	TRBJ2-1	TRBV4-3	TGCGCCAGCAGCCAAGACCTCCGGGACTATAATAAGTTCTTC	CASSQDLRDYNKFF
NA	TRBD1	TRBJ1-1	TRBV5-4	TGTGCCAGCAGCTTCCAGGGGGACACTGAAGCTTTCTTT	CASSFQGDTEAFF
few	NA	TRBJ1-1	TRBV5-1	TGCGCCAGCAGCTCAAGGACAACTGCCGGGACTGAAGCTTTCTTT	CASSSRTTAGTEAFF
NA	TRBD1	TRBJ2-7	TRBV5-8	TGTGCCAGCAGCTTCACCTCCGGACAGGGTGGCGAGCAGTACTTC	CASSFTSGQGGEQYF
NA	TRBD2	TRBJ2-7	TRBV4-1	TGCGCCAGCAGCCAAGGGACTAGCGGGACGGCCTACGAGCAGTACTTC	CASSQGTSGTAYEQYF
NA	NA	TRBJ1-3	TRBV28	TGTGCCAGCACCGCCCCAGGGGAAGGGAACACCATATATTTT	CASTAPGEGNTIYF
few	TRBD2	TRBJ2-5	TRBV2	TGTGCCAGCAGTAAGCTAGCGGGGGGGCTGGAGACCCAGTACTTC	CASSKLAGGLETQYF
few	TRBD2	TRBJ2-1	TRBV6-5	TGTGCCAGCAAAAATAGCGGGAGCTCCTACAATGAGCAGTTCTTC	CASKNSGSSYNEQFF
NA	TRBD1	TRBJ2-7	TRBV6-1	TGTGCCAGCAGCTTCCGGGACAGGGGCGGAGAGCAGTACTTC	CASSFRDRGGEQYF
few	NA	TRBJ2-7	TRBV6-1	TGTGCCAGCAGTGAATACAGCGGGCAGTACTTC	CASSEYSGQYF